Listed below are T cell receptor beta chains from one sample, sequenced in a study of blood T cell repertoires in COVID-19. Sequencing used immunoSEQ multiplex PCR; TCRdb keeps in-frame clones, though not all of them. The sample has about 200,000 clones, around 90% seen once; the top ten hold around 0.53%. The source material was peripheral blood. These receptors were taken from a man in his fifties or sixties with acute or convalescent COVID-19. Each CDR3 is given with its conserved first and last residue. D genes are given only for firm matches. The listing skips clone size in some rows; elsewhere it reads once, few, many or a size class.

clone size	V gene	D gene	J gene	CDR3 protein	CDR3 DNA
NA	TRBV4-3	TRBD1	TRBJ1-6	CASSQHPPGTAGSPLHF	TGCGCCAGCAGCCAACACCCTCCCGGGACAGCCGGTTCACCCCTCCACTTT
NA	TRBV19	NA	TRBJ2-4	CASSIPRAVAKNIQYF	TGTGCCAGTAGTATCCCGCGCGCTGTAGCCAAAAACATTCAGTACTTC
NA	TRBV10-3	TRBD1	TRBJ1-3	CAITSPTGSGNTIYF	TGTGCCATCACCTCACCGACAGGGTCTGGAAACACCATATATTTT
NA	TRBV9	TRBD1	TRBJ1-1	CASSVGQGGTEAFF	TGTGCCAGCAGCGTAGGGCAGGGGGGCACTGAAGCTTTCTTT
NA	TRBV7-8	TRBD2	TRBJ2-1	CASSLGASGSGEQFF	TGTGCCAGCAGCTTAGGGGCTAGCGGGAGCGGTGAGCAGTTCTTC
NA	TRBV27	TRBD2	TRBJ2-7	CASSLSAAGVHEQYF	TGTGCCAGCAGTCTGAGCGCAGCGGGAGTGCACGAGCAGTACTTC
NA	TRBV10-3	NA	TRBJ1-1	CAISESTKDTSNTEAFF	TGTGCCATCAGTGAGTCGACGAAGGACACCTCGAACACTGAAGCTTTCTTT
NA	TRBV24-1	NA	TRBJ1-5	CATSDPGGNQPQHF	TGTGCCACCAGTGATCCCGGGGGCAATCAGCCCCAGCATTTT
NA	TRBV5-6	NA	TRBJ1-1	CASILRGYTEAFF	TGTGCCAGCATCCTTCGGGGTTACACTGAAGCTTTCTTT
NA	TRBV5-5	TRBD1	TRBJ2-3	CASKPGQAKDTQYF	TGTGCCAGCAAGCCGGGACAGGCGAAAGATACGCAGTATTTT
NA	TRBV6-6	NA	TRBJ1-6	CASSQGWISYNSPLHF	TGTGCCAGCAGCCAGGGGTGGATCTCCTATAATTCACCCCTCCACTTT
once	TRBV30	TRBD1	TRBJ2-1	CACDLGTDPNEQFF	TGTGCCTGCGACCTAGGGACAGATCCCAATGAGCAGTTCTTC
NA	TRBV6-5	TRBD1	TRBJ2-5	CASRTTGEETQYF	TGTGCCAGCAGGACCACAGGGGAAGAGACCCAGTACTTC